This T cell receptor (beta chain) was profiled in a study of follicular helper T cells after annual influenza vaccination. Germline-derived CDR1 and CDR2 are LNHDA and SQIVND (reference sequence). V lost 9 bases to trimming and J lost 8 bases; unmatched junction nucleotides: 16. This CDR3 is 15 amino acids long. The table came from immunoSEQ multiplex PCR; TCRdb's copy has only in-frame clones and leaves some out. The sample has around 10,000 clones, over 85% seen once. Time point here: 2015-2016 season, pre-vaccination. Donors with HIV/AIDS, active malignancy, immunomodulators or active illness were excluded.

This chain joins TRBV19 and TRBJ2-1, with 7 bases lining up with TRBD1. The receptor comes from an adult who received the influenza vaccine. The sample was CXCR5+ CD38- circulating T follicular helper cells from blood, taken on the day of influenza vaccination. Indicated subset: circulating Tfh, non-naive CD4+CXCR5+PD-1+ (ICOS+CD38+ or ICOS-CD38-). CDR3 DNA sequence: TGTGCCAGCTCTATTACAGGGGCGCCCGGGGATGAGCAGTTCTTC. This sequence encodes CASSITGAPGDEQFF.